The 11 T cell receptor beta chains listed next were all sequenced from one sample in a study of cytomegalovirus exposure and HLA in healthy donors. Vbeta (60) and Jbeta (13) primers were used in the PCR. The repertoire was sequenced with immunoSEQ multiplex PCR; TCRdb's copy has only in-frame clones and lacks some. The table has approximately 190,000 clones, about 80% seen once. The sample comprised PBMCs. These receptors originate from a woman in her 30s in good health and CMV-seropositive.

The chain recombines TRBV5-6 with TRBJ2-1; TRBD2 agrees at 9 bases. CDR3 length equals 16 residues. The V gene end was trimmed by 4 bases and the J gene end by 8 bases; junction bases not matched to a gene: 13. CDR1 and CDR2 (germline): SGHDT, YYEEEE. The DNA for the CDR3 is TGTGCCAGCAGCCTGTGGGCGGGAGGGCCGTGGGATGAGCAGTTCTTC. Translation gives CASSLWAGGPWDEQFF.

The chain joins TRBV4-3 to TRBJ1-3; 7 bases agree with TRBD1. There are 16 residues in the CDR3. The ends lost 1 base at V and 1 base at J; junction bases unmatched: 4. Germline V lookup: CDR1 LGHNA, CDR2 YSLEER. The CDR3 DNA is TGCGCCAGCAGCCAAGGGACAGGCGAGTCTGGAAACACCATATATTTT. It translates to CASSQGTGESGNTIYF.

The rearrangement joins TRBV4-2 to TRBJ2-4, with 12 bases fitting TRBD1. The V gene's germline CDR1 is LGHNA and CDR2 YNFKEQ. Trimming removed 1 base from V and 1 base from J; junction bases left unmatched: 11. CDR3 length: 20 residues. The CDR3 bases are TGTGCCAGCAGCCAAGTAAGGGGGACAGGGGGCGACGGGGCCAAAAACATTCAGTACTTC. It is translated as CASSQVRGTGGDGAKNIQYF.

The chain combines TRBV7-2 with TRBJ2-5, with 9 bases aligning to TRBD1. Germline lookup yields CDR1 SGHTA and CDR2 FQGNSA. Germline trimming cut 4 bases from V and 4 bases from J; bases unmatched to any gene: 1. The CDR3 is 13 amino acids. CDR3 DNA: TGTGCCAGCAGCTCGGACAGGGGAGAGACCCAGTACTTC. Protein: CASSSDRGETQYF.

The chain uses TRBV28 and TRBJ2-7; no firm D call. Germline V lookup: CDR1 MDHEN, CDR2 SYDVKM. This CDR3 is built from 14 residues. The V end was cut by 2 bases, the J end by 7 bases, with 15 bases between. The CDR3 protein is CASSLPPVLSEQYF. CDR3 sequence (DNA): TGTGCCAGCAGTTTACCCCCAGTGCTCTCGGAGCAGTACTTC. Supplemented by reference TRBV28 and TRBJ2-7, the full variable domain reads DVKVTQSSRYLVKRTGEKVFLECVQDMDHENMFWYRQDPGLGLRLIYFSYDVKMKEKGDIPEGYSVSREKKERFSLILESASTNQTSMYLCASSLPPVLSEQYFGPGTRLTVT.

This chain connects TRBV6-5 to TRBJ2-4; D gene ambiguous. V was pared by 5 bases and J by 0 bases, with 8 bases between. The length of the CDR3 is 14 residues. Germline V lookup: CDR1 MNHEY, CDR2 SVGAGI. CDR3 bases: TGTGCCAGCAGTCCTGAGGTAGCCAAAAACATTCAGTACTTC. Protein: CASSPEVAKNIQYF.

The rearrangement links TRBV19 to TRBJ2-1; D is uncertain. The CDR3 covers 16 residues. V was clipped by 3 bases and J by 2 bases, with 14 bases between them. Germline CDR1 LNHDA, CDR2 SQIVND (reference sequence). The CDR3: CASSMRNNGAYNEQFF. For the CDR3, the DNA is TGTGCCAGTAGTATGCGGAACAACGGCGCCTACAATGAGCAGTTCTTC.

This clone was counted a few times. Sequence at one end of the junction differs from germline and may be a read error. The CDR3 reads CSSSARTSGSSYEQYF. The CDR3 nucleotides are TGTTCCAGCAGCGCCCGGACTAGCGGGAGCTCCTACGAGCAGTACTTC. This chain uses TRBV7-9 with TRBJ2-7, with TRBD2 identical over 13 bases. This CDR3 comprises 16 residues. Per the germline V gene, CDR1 is SEHNR and CDR2 is FQNEAQ (reference sequence).

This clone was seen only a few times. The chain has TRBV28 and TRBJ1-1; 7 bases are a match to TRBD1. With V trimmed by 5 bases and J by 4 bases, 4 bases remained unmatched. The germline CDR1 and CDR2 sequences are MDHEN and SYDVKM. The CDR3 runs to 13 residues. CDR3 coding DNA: TGTGCCAGCAGTGCTTACAGGGGCACTGAAGCTTTCTTT. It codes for CASSAYRGTEAFF.

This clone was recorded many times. The CDR3 reads CASSLKRNTEAFF. The CDR3 DNA reads as TGTGCCAGCAGTTTAAAGAGAAATACTGAAGCTTTCTTT. This chain links TRBV27 with TRBJ1-1; unclear D gene. The CDR3 covers 13 residues. Germline values: CDR1 MNHEY, CDR2 SMNVEV (reference sequence). Between the trimmed V and J ends, which lost 2 bases and 5 bases, there was a span of 9 bases.

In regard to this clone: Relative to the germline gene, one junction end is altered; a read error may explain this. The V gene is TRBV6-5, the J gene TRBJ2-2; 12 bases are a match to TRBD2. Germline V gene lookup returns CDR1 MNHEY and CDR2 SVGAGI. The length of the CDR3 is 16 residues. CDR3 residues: CASSYSTSGRSGGLFF. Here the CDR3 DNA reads TGTGCCAGCAGTTACTCGACTAGCGGGAGAAGCGGGGGGCTGTTTTTT.